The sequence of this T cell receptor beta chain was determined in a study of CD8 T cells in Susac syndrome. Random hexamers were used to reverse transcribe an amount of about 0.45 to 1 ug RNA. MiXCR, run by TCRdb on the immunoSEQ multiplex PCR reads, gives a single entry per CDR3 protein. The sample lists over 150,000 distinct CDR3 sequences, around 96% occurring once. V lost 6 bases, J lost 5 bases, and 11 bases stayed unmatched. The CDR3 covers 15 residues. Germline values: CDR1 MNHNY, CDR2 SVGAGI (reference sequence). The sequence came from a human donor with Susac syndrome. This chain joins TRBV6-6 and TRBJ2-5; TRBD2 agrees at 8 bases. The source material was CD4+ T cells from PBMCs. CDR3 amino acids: CASRPRTSQRETQYF. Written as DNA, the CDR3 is TGTGCCAGCAGACCTCGGACTAGCCAGAGGGAGACCCAGTACTTC.